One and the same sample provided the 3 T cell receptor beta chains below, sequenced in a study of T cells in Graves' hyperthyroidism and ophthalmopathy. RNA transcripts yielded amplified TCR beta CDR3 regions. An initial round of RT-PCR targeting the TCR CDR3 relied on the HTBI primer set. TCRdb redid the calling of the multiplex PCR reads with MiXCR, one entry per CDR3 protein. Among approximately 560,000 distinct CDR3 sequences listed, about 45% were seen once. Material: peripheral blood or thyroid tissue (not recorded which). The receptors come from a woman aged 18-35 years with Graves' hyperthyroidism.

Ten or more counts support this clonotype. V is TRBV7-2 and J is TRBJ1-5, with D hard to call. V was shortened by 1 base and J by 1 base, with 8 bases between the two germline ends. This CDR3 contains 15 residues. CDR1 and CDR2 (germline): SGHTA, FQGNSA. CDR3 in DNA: TGTGCCAGCAGCTTAGGGCAGAGGAGCAATCAGCCCCAGCATTTT. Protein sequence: CASSLGQRSNQPQHF.

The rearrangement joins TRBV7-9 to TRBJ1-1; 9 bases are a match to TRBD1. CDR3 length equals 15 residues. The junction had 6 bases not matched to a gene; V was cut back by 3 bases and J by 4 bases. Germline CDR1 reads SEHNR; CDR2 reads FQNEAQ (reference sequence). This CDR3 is CASSLDRGIGTEAFF. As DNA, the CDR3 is TGTGCCAGCAGCTTGGACAGGGGTATCGGCACTGAAGCTTTCTTT.

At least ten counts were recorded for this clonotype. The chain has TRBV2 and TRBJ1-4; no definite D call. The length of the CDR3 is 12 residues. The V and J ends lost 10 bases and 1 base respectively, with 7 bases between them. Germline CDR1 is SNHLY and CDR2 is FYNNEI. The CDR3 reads CATTVTNEKLFF. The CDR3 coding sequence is TGTGCCACCACCGTAACTAATGAAAAACTGTTTTTT.